Each of the 20 T cell receptor beta chains below was sequenced from the same sample in a study of T cells in Graves' hyperthyroidism and ophthalmopathy. RNA transcripts were the template for amplifying TCR beta CDR3 regions. A first-round RT-PCR of the TCR CDR3 used the HTBI primer set. One entry per CDR3 protein results from TCRdb running MiXCR on the multiplex PCR reads. Among roughly 280,000 distinct CDR3 sequences, roughly 20% were seen once, and the ten largest hold roughly 60%. Material: blood. Every receptor here comes from a man aged 25 to 40 with Graves' ophthalmopathy.

The chain joins TRBV7-9 to TRBJ1-6; D gene uncertain. The V gene's germline CDR1 is SEHNR and CDR2 FQNEAQ (reference sequence). With 6 bases removed from V and 7 bases from J, the gap between germline ends came to 13 bases. CDR3 size: 14 residues. The CDR3 loop is CASSKLGVNSPLHF. The CDR3 DNA reads as TGTGCCAGCAGTAAGCTCGGTGTAAATTCACCCCTCCACTTT. Full variable domain (outside the CDR3, taken from reference TRBV7-9 and TRBJ1-6): DTGVSQNPRHKITKRGQNVTFRCDPISEHNRLYWYRQTLGQGPEFLTYFQNEAQLEKSRLLSDRFSAERPKGSFSTLEIQRTEQGDSAMYLCASSKLGVNSPLHFGNGTRLTVT.

This clonotype was seen a single time. This chain links TRBV4-1 with TRBJ2-7, with 7 bases lining up with TRBD2. V shed 4 bases and J 3 bases; nucleotides not matched to a gene: 15. Germline assignment: CDR1 MGHRA and CDR2 YSYEKL. The CDR3 is 17 amino acids. Here the CDR3 reads CASSLTPLTSASYEQYF. CDR3 in DNA: TGCGCCAGCAGCCTCACGCCCCTCACTAGCGCGAGCTACGAGCAGTACTTC.

The gene calls are TRBV28 and TRBJ2-7; 9 positions match TRBD1. CDR3 length: 14 amino acids. J was trimmed by 7 bases and V by 7 bases; bases with no gene match: 11. CDR1 and CDR2 (germline): MDHEN, SYDVKM. This CDR3 reads CASTPGQGITEQYF. The CDR3 nucleotides are TGTGCCAGCACCCCGGGACAGGGTATCACGGAGCAGTACTTC.

The chain couples TRBV11-2 to TRBJ2-1; TRBD2 might be the D (5 bases). This CDR3 comprises 14 residues. Trimming pared 7 bases from V and 4 bases from J, leaving 14 bases between. Germline V gene data show CDR1 as SGHAT and CDR2 as FQNNGV. CDR3 region: CASILGPTYNEQFF. The CDR3 DNA is TGTGCCAGCATACTAGGCCCGACTTACAATGAGCAGTTCTTC.

The chain couples TRBV27 to TRBJ1-1; 7 positions agree with TRBD1. V shed 7 bases, J shed 6 bases, and the junction held 11 bases outside the gene matches. The CDR3 spans 14 residues. Germline V gives CDR1 MNHEY, CDR2 SMNVEV (reference sequence). CDR3 sequence reads: CASTPGTVGAEAFF. CDR3 in DNA: TGTGCCAGCACCCCGGGGACAGTAGGCGCTGAAGCTTTCTTT.

As for this clonotype: Since a much larger clone is just one base distant, this may be a read error. The CDR3 bases are TGTGCCAGCAGCTCAGATGTAGGAGGGGGCCAGCATACGCAGTATTTT. Amino acid sequence: CASSSDVGGGQHTQYF. The chain combines TRBV11-2 with TRBJ2-3; perhaps TRBD1 as D (7 bases). Trimming pared 4 bases from V and 7 bases from J, leaving 21 bases between. Germline CDR1 and CDR2: SGHAT and FQNNGV. The CDR3 runs 16 residues.

In this sample, this clonotype turned up a few times. The chain uses TRBV29-1 and TRBJ2-7; tentative D call: TRBD1 (6 bases). Germline assignment: CDR1 SQVTM and CDR2 ANQGSEA. The V and J ends lost 5 bases and 5 bases respectively, with 22 bases between them. This CDR3 contains 15 residues. The chain's CDR3 is CSVQLGGQVLNEQYF. CDR3 sequence (DNA): TGCAGCGTTCAACTTGGGGGCCAGGTATTAAACGAGCAGTACTTC.

This clonotype was observed a handful of times. The chain is built from TRBV11-3 and TRBJ2-2, with D possibly TRBD1 on 6 matching bases. The germline CDR1 and CDR2 sequences are SGHNT and YENEEA. This CDR3 is 16 amino acids long. V dropped 6 bases and J dropped 2 bases, with 16 bases sitting between them. As DNA, the CDR3 is TGTGCCAGCAGGGGGGCGGCAGGGCTAAACACCGGGGAGCTGTTTTTT. Amino acids: CASRGAAGLNTGELFF.

This clonotype was counted only a few times. V and J are TRBV11-2 and TRBJ1-2; 9 bases agree with TRBD1. J was trimmed by 6 bases and V by 2 bases; bases with no gene match: 4. The CDR3 sequence is 14 residues long. CDR1 SGHAT and CDR2 FQNNGV come from the germline V gene. CDR3 in DNA: TGTGCCAGCAGCTTAAGGACAGGGGCAGATGGCTACACCTTC. Protein product: CASSLRTGADGYTF.

The rearrangement uses TRBV20-1 and TRBJ1-4, with 8 bases identical to TRBD1. The V and J ends lost 5 bases and 7 bases, in that order; junction bases with no gene match: 12. The CDR3 spans 15 residues. Germline CDR1 is DFQATT and CDR2 is SNEGSKA (reference sequence). DNA for the CDR3: TGCAGTGCTGGGGCCCCAGGGGGCGGTGGTGAAAAACTGTTTTTT. This codes for CSAGAPGGGGEKLFF.

This clonotype appeared many times. The chain recombines TRBV29-1 with TRBJ1-2; 7 bases fit TRBD1. Germline V gives CDR1 SQVTM, CDR2 ANQGSEA. V gave up 2 bases and J gave up 4 bases; unmatched junction bases: 7. The CDR3 is made up of 14 amino acids. The CDR3, as DNA: TGCAGCGTTGAATTGCCCGGGACAGCCTATGGCTACACCTTC. It specifies CSVELPGTAYGYTF.

The chain links TRBV4-1 to TRBJ2-1; TRBD2 might be the D (6 bases). V lost 5 bases to trimming and J lost 6 bases, with 26 bases between them. Germline values: CDR1 MGHRA, CDR2 YSYEKL. This CDR3 has 18 amino acids. The CDR3 here is CASSSYPTRVSGFNEQFF. CDR3 coding DNA: TGCGCCAGCAGCTCATATCCGACCCGGGTAAGCGGGTTCAATGAGCAGTTCTTC.

The chain employs TRBV5-1 and TRBJ2-3; D is possibly TRBD2 (6 bases). Germline-derived CDR1 and CDR2 are SGHRS and YFSETQ. Trimming left V 0 bases short and J 4 bases short, with 15 bases between. The CDR3 is 16 residues long. The CDR3 spells CASSLVPGARADTQYF. CDR3 nucleotide sequence: TGCGCCAGCAGCTTGGTTCCGGGAGCGCGGGCAGATACGCAGTATTTT.

Ten or more counts support this clonotype. The rearrangement links TRBV2 to TRBJ2-1; 10 bases match TRBD2. After removal of 1 base from V and 6 bases from J, the junction contained 3 bases not matched to a gene. The length of the CDR3 is 15 residues. The germline CDR1 and CDR2 sequences are SNHLY and FYNNEI. The CDR3 DNA reads TGTGCCAGCAGTGAAGAGGCTAGCGGGAGCAATGAGCAGTTCTTC. It translates to CASSEEASGSNEQFF.

At least ten counts were recorded for this clonotype. The genes are TRBV6-1 and TRBJ2-3; D tentatively fits TRBD1 or TRBD2 (5 bases each). V lost 5 bases to trimming and J lost 6 bases, with 18 bases between them. Germline-derived CDR1 and CDR2 are MNHNS and SASEGT. The CDR3 loop spans 15 amino acids. The DNA of the CDR3 is TGTGCCAGCAGTTCCGGGACGTCGGTCGGCGATACGCAGTATTTT. It specifies CASSSGTSVGDTQYF.

This clonotype appeared a few times. The chain has TRBV5-1 and TRBJ2-1; a weak D match, TRBD1 (5 bases). V lost 2 bases to trimming and J lost 0 bases, with 12 bases between them. Germline assignment: CDR1 SGHRS and CDR2 YFSETQ. The CDR3 runs 16 residues. The CDR3 DNA reads TGCGCCAGCAGCTTTTCGGACATTAGCTCCTACAATGAGCAGTTCTTC. This gives the protein CASSFSDISSYNEQFF.

This rearrangement joins TRBV27 to TRBJ1-1, with 8 bases aligning to TRBD1. The CDR3 runs 16 residues. The V and J ends lost 5 bases and 1 base, in that order; junction bases with no gene match: 9. Germline assignment: CDR1 MNHEY and CDR2 SMNVEV (reference sequence). As DNA, the CDR3 is TGTGCCAGCAGTACCACCCCCGGGACAGGGAACACTGAAGCTTTCTTT. The encoded protein is CASSTTPGTGNTEAFF.

This clonotype came up a few times. The chain links TRBV7-3 to TRBJ2-5; no firm D call. Germline values: CDR1 SGHTA, CDR2 FQGTGA. CDR3 length: 12 residues. Deletions cut 6 bases from V and 2 bases from J, with 7 bases between. Here the CDR3 DNA reads TGTGCCAGCAGACCCGATCAAGAGACCCAGTACTTC. This encodes CASRPDQETQYF.

This clonotype was seen a few times. J is TRBJ1-4 and V is TRBV5-6; a weak D match, TRBD1 (5 bases). The CDR3 is 16 amino acids. Germline lookup yields CDR1 SGHDT and CDR2 YYEEEE. V dropped 4 bases and J dropped 3 bases, with 16 bases sitting between them. The CDR3 loop is CASSHLRGAANEKLFF. CDR3 DNA sequence: TGTGCCAGCAGCCATCTCCGGGGCGCGGCTAATGAAAAACTGTTTTTT.

In this sample, this clonotype turned up many times. V gene TRBV9 combines with J gene TRBJ2-7, with TRBD2 as a possible D gene (5 bases). V lost 2 bases, J lost 5 bases, and 11 bases lay in between. Per germline, CDR1 SGDLS and CDR2 YYNGEE. This CDR3 has 13 amino acids. CDR3 residues: CASSVLDGNEQYF. The CDR3 coding sequence is TGTGCCAGCAGCGTTTTAGACGGGAACGAGCAGTACTTC.